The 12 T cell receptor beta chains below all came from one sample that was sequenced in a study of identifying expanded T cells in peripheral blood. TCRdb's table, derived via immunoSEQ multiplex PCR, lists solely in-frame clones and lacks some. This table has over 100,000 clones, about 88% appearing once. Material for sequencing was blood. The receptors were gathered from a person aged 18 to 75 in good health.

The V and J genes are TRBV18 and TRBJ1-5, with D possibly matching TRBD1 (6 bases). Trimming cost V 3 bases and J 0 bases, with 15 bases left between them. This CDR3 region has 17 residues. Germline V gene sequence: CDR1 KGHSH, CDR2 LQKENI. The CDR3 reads CASSPFGQTYSNQPQHF. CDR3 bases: TGTGCCAGCTCACCGTTTGGACAGACATATAGCAATCAGCCCCAGCATTTT.

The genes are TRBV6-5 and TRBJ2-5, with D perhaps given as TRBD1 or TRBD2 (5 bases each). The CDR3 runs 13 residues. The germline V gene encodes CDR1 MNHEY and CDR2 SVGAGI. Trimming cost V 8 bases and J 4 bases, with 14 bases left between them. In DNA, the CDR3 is TGTGCCAGCCAGGGTAGCGTTGGAGAGACCCAGTACTTC. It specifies CASQGSVGETQYF.

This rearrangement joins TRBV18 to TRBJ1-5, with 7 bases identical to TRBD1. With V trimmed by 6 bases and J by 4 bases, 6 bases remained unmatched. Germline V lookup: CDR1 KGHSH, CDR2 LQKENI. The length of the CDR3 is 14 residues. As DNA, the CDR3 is TGTGCCAGCTCCGACAGGGATCAAAATCAGCCCCAGCATTTT. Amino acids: CASSDRDQNQPQHF.

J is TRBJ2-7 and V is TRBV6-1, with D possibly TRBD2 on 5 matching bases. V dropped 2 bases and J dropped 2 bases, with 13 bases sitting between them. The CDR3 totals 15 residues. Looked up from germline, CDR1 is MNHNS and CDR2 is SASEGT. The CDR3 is CASSEPGSHPYEQYF. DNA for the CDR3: TGTGCCAGCAGTGAACCGGGGAGCCACCCCTACGAGCAGTACTTC.

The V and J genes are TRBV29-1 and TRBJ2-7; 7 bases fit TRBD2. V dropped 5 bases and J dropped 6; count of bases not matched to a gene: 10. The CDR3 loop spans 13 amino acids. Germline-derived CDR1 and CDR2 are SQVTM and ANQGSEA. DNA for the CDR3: TGCAGCGTTTGCAGGGAGGGGTCCACCGAGCAGTACTTC. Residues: CSVCREGSTEQYF.

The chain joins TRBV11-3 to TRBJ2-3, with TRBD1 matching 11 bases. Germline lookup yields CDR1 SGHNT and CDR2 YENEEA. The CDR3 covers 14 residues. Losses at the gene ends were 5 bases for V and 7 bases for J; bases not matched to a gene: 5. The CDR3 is CASSNRDRGNTQYF. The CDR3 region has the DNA TGTGCCAGCAGCAACCGGGACAGGGGGAATACGCAGTATTTT.

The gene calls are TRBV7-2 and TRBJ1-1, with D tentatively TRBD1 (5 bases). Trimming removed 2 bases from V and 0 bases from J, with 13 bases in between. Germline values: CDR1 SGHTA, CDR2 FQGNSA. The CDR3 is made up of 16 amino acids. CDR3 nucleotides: TGTGCCAGCAGCTTAAGAGGGACGTTAATGAACACTGAAGCTTTCTTT. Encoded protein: CASSLRGTLMNTEAFF.

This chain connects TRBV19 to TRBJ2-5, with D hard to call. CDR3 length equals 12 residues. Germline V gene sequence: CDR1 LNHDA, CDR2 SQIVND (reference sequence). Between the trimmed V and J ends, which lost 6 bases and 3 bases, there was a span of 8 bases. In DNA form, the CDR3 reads TGTGCCAGTAGGGGGAATAAAGAGACCCAGTACTTC. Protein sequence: CASRGNKETQYF.

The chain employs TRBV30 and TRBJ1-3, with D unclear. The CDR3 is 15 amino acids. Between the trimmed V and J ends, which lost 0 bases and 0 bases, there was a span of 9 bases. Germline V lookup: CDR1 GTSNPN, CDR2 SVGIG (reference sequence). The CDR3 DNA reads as TGTGCCTGGAGTGTACGGGTCTTCTCTGGAAACACCATATATTTT. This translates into CAWSVRVFSGNTIYF.

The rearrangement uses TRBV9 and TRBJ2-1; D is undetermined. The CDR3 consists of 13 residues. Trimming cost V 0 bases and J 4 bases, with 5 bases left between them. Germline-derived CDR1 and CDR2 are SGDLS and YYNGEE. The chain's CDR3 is CASSVAEYNEQFF. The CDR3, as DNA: TGTGCCAGCAGCGTAGCCGAATACAATGAGCAGTTCTTC. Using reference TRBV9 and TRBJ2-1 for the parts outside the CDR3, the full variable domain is DSGVTQTPKHLITATGQRVTLRCSPRSGDLSVYWYQQSLDQGLQFLIQYYNGEERAKGNILERFSAQQFPDLHSELNLSSLELGDSALYFCASSVAEYNEQFFGPGTRLTVL.

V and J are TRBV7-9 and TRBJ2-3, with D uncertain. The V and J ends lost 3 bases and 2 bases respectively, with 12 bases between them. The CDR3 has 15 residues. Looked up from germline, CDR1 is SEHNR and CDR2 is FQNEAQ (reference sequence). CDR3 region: CASSFPDLTTDTQYF. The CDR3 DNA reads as TGTGCCAGCAGCTTCCCGGACCTAACCACAGATACGCAGTATTTT.

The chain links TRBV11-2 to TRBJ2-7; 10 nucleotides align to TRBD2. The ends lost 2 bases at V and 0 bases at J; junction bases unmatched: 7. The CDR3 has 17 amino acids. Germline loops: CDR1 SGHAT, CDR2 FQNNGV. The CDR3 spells CASSLKTGTSVSYEQYF. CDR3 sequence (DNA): TGTGCCAGCAGCTTAAAGACCGGGACTAGCGTCTCCTACGAGCAGTACTTC. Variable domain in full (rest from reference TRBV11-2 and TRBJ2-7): EAGVAQSPRYKIIEKRQSVAFWCNPISGHATLYWYQQILGQGPKLLIQFQNNGVVDDSQLPKDRFSAERLKGVDSTLKIQPAKLEDSAVYLCASSLKTGTSVSYEQYFGPGTRLTVT.